The rows below give T cell receptor beta chains drawn from one sample of a study of blood T cell repertoires in COVID-19. The data were produced by immunoSEQ multiplex PCR, yet TCRdb's version contains in-frame clones alone and is incomplete. This table holds 55,000 to 65,000 clones, 80% to 95% found once. Specimen: peripheral blood. The receptor source for this set is a man between 60 and 70 years old with acute or convalescent COVID-19. CDR3s include the opening cysteine and the closing phenylalanine or tryptophan. Each record gives: clone size, D gene, J gene, V gene, CDR3 protein, CDR3 DNA. D genes are given only for firm matches. Clone sizes are given selectively: once, few, many, or a class where the clone is expanded.

NA	NA	TRBJ2-1	TRBV24-1	CATSDRDSSYNEQFF	TGTGCCACCAGTGACCGGGACTCCTCCTACAATGAGCAGTTCTTC
NA	NA	TRBJ1-2	TRBV4-3	CASSPKREVGYGYTF	TGCGCCAGCAGCCCCAAAAGGGAGGTAGGCTATGGCTACACCTTC
NA	NA	TRBJ2-5	TRBV28	CASTFGGHETQYF	TGTGCCAGCACCTTCGGGGGGCACGAGACCCAGTACTTC
NA	TRBD2	TRBJ2-1	TRBV12-5	CASGLRLAGDEQFF	TGTGCTAGTGGTTTGCGGCTAGCGGGAGATGAGCAGTTCTTC
NA	NA	TRBJ2-7	TRBV10-3	CAIRLGNTYEQYF	TGTGCCATCAGACTAGGGAATACCTACGAGCAGTACTTC
NA	NA	TRBJ1-3	TRBV7-3	CASSLRPWGPGNTIYF	TGTGCCAGCAGCTTACGACCTTGGGGCCCTGGAAACACCATATATTTT
few	NA	TRBJ1-1	TRBV5-6	CASSLAEYRGMNTEAFF	TGTGCCAGCAGCTTGGCTGAGTATCGGGGGATGAACACTGAAGCTTTCTTT
NA	NA	TRBJ2-1	TRBV10-3	CAISDQGIEQFF	TGTGCCATCAGTGACCAGGGGATTGAGCAGTTCTTC
NA	NA	TRBJ2-7	TRBV4-2	CASSQDRPEGYEQYF	TGTGCCAGCAGCCAAGACCGTCCCGAGGGATACGAGCAGTACTTC
NA	TRBD1	TRBJ1-1	TRBV6-2/TRBV6-3	CASSWERGQNMNTEAFF	TGTGCCAGCAGTTGGGAACGGGGACAGAACATGAACACTGAAGCTTTCTTT
NA	TRBD1	TRBJ2-5	TRBV6-2/TRBV6-3	CASSQSRGPETQYF	TGTGCCAGCAGTCAGTCCAGGGGGCCAGAGACCCAGTACTTC
NA	NA	TRBJ2-5	TRBV5-1	CASSTGTPIAGETQYF	TGCGCCAGCAGCACCGGGACACCTATAGCGGGAGAGACCCAGTACTTC
NA	NA	TRBJ2-7	TRBV6-2/TRBV6-3	CASSFTTYEQYF	TGTGCCAGCAGTTTCACTACCTACGAGCAGTACTTC
NA	NA	TRBJ1-1	TRBV19	CASSVQMNTEAFF	TGTGCCAGTAGTGTCCAGATGAACACTGAAGCTTTCTTT
NA	NA	TRBJ1-3	TRBV29-1	CSVGTGDLHSGNTIYF	TGCAGCGTTGGCACGGGGGACCTTCACTCTGGAAACACCATATATTTT
NA	NA	TRBJ2-2	TRBV5-1	CASSLESAIIGELFF	TGCGCCAGCAGCTTGGAGTCAGCGATCATCGGGGAGCTGTTTTTT
NA	TRBD1	TRBJ1-2	TRBV5-4	CASSLESGTGSIYYGYTF	TGTGCCAGCAGCTTGGAGTCCGGGACAGGTTCTATTTACTATGGCTACACCTTC
once	TRBD2	TRBJ2-3	TRBV2	CASRPLAGPSTDTQYF	TGTGCCAGCAGGCCCTTAGCGGGACCCAGCACAGATACGCAGTATTTT
NA	NA	TRBJ1-3	TRBV14	CASSQDTGSTGNTIYF	TGTGCCAGCAGCCAAGATACAGGGTCCACGGGGAACACCATATATTTT
NA	NA	TRBJ1-5	TRBV7-8	CASSFRYGNQPQHF	TGTGCCAGCAGCTTCAGATATGGCAATCAGCCCCAGCATTTT
NA	TRBD1	TRBJ1-4	TRBV5-5	CASSPRQGAIEKLFF	TGTGCCAGCAGCCCGAGACAGGGGGCCATTGAAAAACTGTTTTTT
NA	TRBD1	TRBJ1-5	TRBV29-1	CSVAEGQGGGQPQHF	TGCAGCGTTGCAGAGGGACAGGGAGGGGGTCAGCCCCAGCATTTT
once	TRBD2	TRBJ2-1	TRBV2	CASSELRERNEQFF	TGTGCCAGCAGTGAATTGCGGGAGAGGAATGAGCAGTTCTTC
NA	TRBD1	TRBJ2-5	TRBV4-1	CASSRLPGQGNQETQYF	TGCGCCAGCAGCCGCTTACCGGGACAGGGGAACCAAGAGACCCAGTACTTC
NA	NA	TRBJ1-2	TRBV27	CASSLTPTAYGYTF	TGTGCCAGCAGTTTAACCCCGACAGCCTATGGCTACACCTTC
NA	NA	TRBJ2-1	TRBV27	CASSPLRHTYNEQFF	TGTGCCAGCAGCCCTTTGAGGCACACCTACAATGAGCAGTTCTTC
NA	TRBD1	TRBJ1-5	TRBV6-6	CASSQGQGATSNQPQHF	TGTGCCAGCAGTCAGGGACAGGGGGCAACTAGCAATCAGCCCCAGCATTTT
NA	TRBD1	TRBJ2-7	TRBV29-1	CSADRGPGEQYF	TGCAGCGCCGACAGGGGGCCGGGAGAGCAGTACTTC
NA	TRBD1	TRBJ1-1	TRBV2	CASSEPGQGDTEAFF	TGTGCCAGCAGTGAACCGGGACAGGGGGACACTGAAGCTTTCTTT
NA	TRBD1	TRBJ1-5	TRBV28	CASRGTANQPQHF	TGTGCCAGCAGAGGGACAGCCAATCAGCCCCAGCATTTT
NA	NA	TRBJ1-5	TRBV6-1	CASSALGGGSNQPQHF	TGTGCCAGCAGTGCCCTGGGGGGAGGGAGCAATCAGCCCCAGCATTTT
NA	TRBD1	TRBJ1-5	TRBV19	CASSIAQGGIQPQHF	TGTGCCAGTAGTATCGCCCAGGGGGGAATTCAGCCCCAGCATTTT
NA	TRBD2	TRBJ2-5	TRBV18	CASSGRSASGRQETQYF	TGTGCCAGCTCAGGGCGTTCGGCTAGCGGGCGGCAAGAGACCCAGTACTTC
once	NA	TRBJ1-2	TRBV9	CASSPKRVVYGYTF	TGTGCCAGCAGCCCAAAACGGGTTGTCTATGGCTACACCTTC
NA	TRBD1	TRBJ2-3	TRBV19	CASSIRRDRGSDTQYF	TGTGCCAGTAGTATCAGGAGGGACAGGGGATCAGATACGCAGTATTTT
NA	TRBD1	TRBJ2-1	TRBV7-8	CASSLARHRGRNANEQFF	TGTGCCAGCAGCTTAGCCCGTCACAGGGGGCGAAATGCAAATGAGCAGTTCTTC
NA	NA	TRBJ1-1	TRBV6-2/TRBV6-3	CASSKSGNTEAFF	TGTGCCAGCAGCAAATCGGGGAACACTGAAGCTTTCTTT
NA	NA	TRBJ2-7	TRBV18	CASSPNLYEQYF	TGTGCCAGCTCACCAAATTTATACGAGCAGTACTTC
NA	NA	TRBJ2-5	TRBV21-1	CASSKVYGETQYF	TGTGCCAGCAGCAAGGTTTACGGAGAGACCCAGTACTTC
NA	TRBD1	TRBJ1-5	TRBV6-2/TRBV6-3	CASRPDRGRGQPQHF	TGTGCCAGCAGACCTGACAGGGGGCGCGGTCAGCCCCAGCATTTT